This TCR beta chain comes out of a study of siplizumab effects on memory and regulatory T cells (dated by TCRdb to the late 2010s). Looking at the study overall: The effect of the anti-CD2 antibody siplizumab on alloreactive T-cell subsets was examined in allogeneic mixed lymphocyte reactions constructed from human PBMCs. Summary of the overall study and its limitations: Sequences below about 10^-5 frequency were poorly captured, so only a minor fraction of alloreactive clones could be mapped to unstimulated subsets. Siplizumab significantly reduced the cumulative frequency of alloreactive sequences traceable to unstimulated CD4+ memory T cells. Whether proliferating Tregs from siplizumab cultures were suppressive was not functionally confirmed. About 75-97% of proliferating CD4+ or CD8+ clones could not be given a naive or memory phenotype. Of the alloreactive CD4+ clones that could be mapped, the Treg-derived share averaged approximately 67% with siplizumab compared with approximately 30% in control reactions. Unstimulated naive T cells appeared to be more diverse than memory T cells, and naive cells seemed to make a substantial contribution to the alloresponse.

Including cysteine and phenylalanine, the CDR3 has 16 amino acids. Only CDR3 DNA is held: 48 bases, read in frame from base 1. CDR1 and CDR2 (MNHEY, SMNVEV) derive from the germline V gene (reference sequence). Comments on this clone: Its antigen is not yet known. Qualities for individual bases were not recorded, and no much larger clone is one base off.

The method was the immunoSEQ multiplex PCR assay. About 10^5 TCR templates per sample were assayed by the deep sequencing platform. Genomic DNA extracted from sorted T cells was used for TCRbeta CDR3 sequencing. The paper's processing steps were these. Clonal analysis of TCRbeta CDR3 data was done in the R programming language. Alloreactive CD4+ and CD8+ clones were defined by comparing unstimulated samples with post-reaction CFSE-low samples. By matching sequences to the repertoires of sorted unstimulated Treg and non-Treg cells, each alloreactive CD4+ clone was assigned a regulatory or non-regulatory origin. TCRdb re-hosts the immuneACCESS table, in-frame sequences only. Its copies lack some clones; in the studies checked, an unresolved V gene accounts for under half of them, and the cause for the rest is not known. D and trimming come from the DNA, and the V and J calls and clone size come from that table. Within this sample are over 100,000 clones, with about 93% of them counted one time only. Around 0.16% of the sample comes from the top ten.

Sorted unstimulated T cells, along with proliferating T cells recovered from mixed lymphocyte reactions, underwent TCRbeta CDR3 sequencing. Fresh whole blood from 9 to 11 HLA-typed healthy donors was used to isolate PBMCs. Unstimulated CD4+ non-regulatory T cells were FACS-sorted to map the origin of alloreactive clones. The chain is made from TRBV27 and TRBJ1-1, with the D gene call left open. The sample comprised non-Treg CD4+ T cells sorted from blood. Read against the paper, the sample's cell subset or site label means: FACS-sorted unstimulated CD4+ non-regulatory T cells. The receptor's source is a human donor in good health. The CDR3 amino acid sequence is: CAAVYNAPGLNTEAFF. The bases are TGTGCAGCAGTTTATAACGCCCCAGGTCTGAACACTGAAGCTTTCTTT.